A selection of T cell receptor beta chains follows, all from one sample in a study of blood T cell repertoires in COVID-19. Sequencing was performed with immunoSEQ multiplex PCR; in TCRdb, only in-frame clones are kept and a portion is missing. The sample holds approximately 220,000 clones, 87% seen once. Sequencing was carried out using PBMCs or T cells enriched from blood (not recorded which). Receptor source: a woman in her twenties or thirties with acute COVID-19. CDR3s include the opening cysteine and the closing phenylalanine or tryptophan. The D gene is left open where the match is weak. Expanded clones get a size class; other rows say once, few or many, or leave the size out.

J gene,V gene,D gene,clone size,CDR3 protein,CDR3 DNA
TRBJ1-6,TRBV7-9,.,once,CASSSGLGDSPLHF,TGTGCCAGCAGCTCGGGACTGGGGGATTCACCCCTCCACTTT
TRBJ1-1,TRBV6-5,.,.,CASSSSQGNTEAFF,TGTGCCAGCAGTTCCTCACAGGGGAACACTGAAGCTTTCTTT
TRBJ1-6,TRBV3-1/TRBV3-2,.,.,CASSQGTVYNSPLHF,TGTGCCAGCAGCCAAGGCACAGTCTATAATTCACCCCTCCACTTT
TRBJ2-5,TRBV5-1,.,.,CASSFPTPQETQYF,TGCGCCAGCAGCTTCCCGACACCCCAAGAGACCCAGTACTTC
TRBJ1-1,TRBV11-2,.,.,CASSLEPSELMNTEAFF,TGTGCCAGCAGCTTAGAACCGAGTGAACTGATGAACACTGAAGCTTTCTTT
TRBJ1-1,TRBV11-3,.,.,CASSSDRNTEAFF,TGTGCCAGCAGCTCGGACAGAAACACTGAAGCTTTCTTT
TRBJ1-1,TRBV5-1,TRBD1,.,CASSLGQGGTEAFF,TGCGCCAGCAGCTTAGGACAGGGGGGCACTGAAGCTTTCTTT
TRBJ1-3,TRBV6-5,.,once,CATYRDSSGNTIYF,TGTGCCACCTACAGGGATAGCTCTGGAAACACCATATATTTT
TRBJ2-5,TRBV7-2,.,.,CASSERQSGMGETQYF,TGTGCCAGCAGCGAAAGACAGTCCGGTATGGGAGAGACCCAGTACTTC
TRBJ1-3,TRBV4-2,.,.,CASSRLGVEGNTIYF,TGTGCCAGCAGCCGCCTAGGGGTAGAAGGAAACACCATATATTTT
TRBJ1-5,TRBV19,.,.,CASTLYGVRGNQPQHF,TGTGCCAGTACCCTATACGGGGTACGGGGCAATCAGCCCCAGCATTTT
TRBJ1-6,TRBV19,.,.,CASSDRKYSPLHF,TGTGCCAGTAGCGACAGGAAGTATTCACCCCTCCACTTT
TRBJ1-4,TRBV2,.,.,CASSWTLNEKLFF,TGTGCCAGCAGCTGGACTCTTAATGAAAAACTGTTTTTT
TRBJ2-1,TRBV7-9,TRBD1,.,CASRLTGAGGEQFF,TGTGCCAGCAGATTGACAGGGGCCGGCGGTGAGCAGTTCTTC
TRBJ2-3,TRBV3-1/TRBV3-2,TRBD2,.,CASSPDGAGISTDTQYF,TGTGCCAGCAGCCCCGATGGAGCGGGGATTAGCACAGATACGCAGTATTTT
TRBJ2-3,TRBV4-1,TRBD2,.,CASSQEYRGGLDTQYF,TGCGCCAGCAGCCAAGAGTATCGGGGGGGTCTTGATACGCAGTATTTT
TRBJ2-7,TRBV7-2,.,once,CASSNTAGRPYEQYF,TGTGCCAGCAGCAACACCGCGGGGCGTCCCTACGAGCAGTACTTC
TRBJ1-6,TRBV4-3,.,.,CASSQDRGTYNSPLHF,TGCGCCAGCAGCCAAGATCGGGGGACCTATAATTCACCCCTCCACTTT
TRBJ1-2,TRBV4-1,.,.,CASSQPSRGGRRNGYTF,TGCGCCAGCAGCCAACCCTCTCGAGGAGGGCGTCGTAATGGCTACACCTTC
TRBJ2-1,TRBV4-3,.,.,CASSQGQDYNEQFF,TGCGCCAGCAGCCAAGGACAGGACTACAATGAGCAGTTCTTC
TRBJ1-5,TRBV29-1,.,.,CSVVILAGQPQHF,TGCAGCGTTGTTATTTTAGCTGGGCAGCCCCAGCATTTT